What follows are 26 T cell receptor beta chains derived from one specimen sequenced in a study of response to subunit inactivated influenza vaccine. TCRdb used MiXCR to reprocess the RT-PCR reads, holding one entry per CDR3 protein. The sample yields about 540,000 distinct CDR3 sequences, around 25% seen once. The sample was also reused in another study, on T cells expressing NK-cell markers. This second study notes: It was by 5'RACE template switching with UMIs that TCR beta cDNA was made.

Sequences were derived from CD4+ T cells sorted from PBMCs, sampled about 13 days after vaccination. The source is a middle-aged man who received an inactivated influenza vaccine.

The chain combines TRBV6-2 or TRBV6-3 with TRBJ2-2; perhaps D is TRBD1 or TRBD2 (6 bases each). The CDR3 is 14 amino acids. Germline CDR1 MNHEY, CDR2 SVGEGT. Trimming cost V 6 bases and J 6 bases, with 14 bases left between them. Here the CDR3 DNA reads TGTGCCAGCAGAATAGGAGGGGGACCCGGGGAGCTGTTTTTT. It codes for CASRIGGGPGELFF.

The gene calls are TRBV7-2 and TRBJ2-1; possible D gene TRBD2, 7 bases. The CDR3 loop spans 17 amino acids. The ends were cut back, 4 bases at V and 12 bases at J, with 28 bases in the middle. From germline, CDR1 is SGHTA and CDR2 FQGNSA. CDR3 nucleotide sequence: TGTGCCAGCAGCTCAAGAGCTTTAGGGGGAGGGCTTAAGGGGCAGTTCTTC. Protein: CASSSRALGGGLKGQFF.

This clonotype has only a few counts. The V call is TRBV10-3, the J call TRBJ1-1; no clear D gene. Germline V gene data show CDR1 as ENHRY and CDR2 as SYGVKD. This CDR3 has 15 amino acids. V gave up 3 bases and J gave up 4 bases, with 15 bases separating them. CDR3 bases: TGTGCCATCAGTGACCTGGGGATCAGCGGCACTGAAGCTTTCTTT. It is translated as CAISDLGISGTEAFF.

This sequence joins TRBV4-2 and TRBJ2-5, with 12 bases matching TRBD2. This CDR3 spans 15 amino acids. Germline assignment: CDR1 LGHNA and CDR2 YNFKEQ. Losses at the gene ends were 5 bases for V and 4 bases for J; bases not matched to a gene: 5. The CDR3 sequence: CASSDGLAGPETQYF. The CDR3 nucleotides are TGTGCCAGCAGCGACGGACTAGCGGGGCCAGAGACCCAGTACTTC.

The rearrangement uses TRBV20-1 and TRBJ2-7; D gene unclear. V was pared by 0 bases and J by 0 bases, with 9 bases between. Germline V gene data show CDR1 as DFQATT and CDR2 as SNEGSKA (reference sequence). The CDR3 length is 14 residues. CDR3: CSARDFEYSYEQYF. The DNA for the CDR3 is TGCAGTGCTAGAGATTTCGAGTACTCCTACGAGCAGTACTTC.

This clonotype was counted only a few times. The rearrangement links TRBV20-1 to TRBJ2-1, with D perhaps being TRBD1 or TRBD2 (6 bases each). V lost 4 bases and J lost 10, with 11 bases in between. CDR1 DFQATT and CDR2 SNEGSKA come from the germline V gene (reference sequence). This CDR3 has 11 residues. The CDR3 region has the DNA TGCAGTGCTACCCGAGGGGGGGAGCAGTTCTTC. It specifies CSATRGGEQFF.

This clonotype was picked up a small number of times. CDR3 bases: TGTGCCAGCAGACCCCAGGGGGCAGTTGGCGAGCAGTACTTC. This sequence encodes CASRPQGAVGEQYF. This chain connects TRBV7-2 to TRBJ2-7; 8 positions agree with TRBD1. Losses at the gene ends were 6 bases for V and 6 bases for J; bases not matched to a gene: 10. Germline V gives CDR1 SGHTA, CDR2 FQGNSA. The length of the CDR3 is 14 residues.

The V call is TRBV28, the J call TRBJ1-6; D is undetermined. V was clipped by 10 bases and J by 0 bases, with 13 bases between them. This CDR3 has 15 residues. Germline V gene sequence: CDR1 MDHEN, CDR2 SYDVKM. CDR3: CATGGQSSYNSPLHF. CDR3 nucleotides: TGTGCCACGGGCGGGCAGAGCTCCTATAATTCACCCCTCCACTTT.

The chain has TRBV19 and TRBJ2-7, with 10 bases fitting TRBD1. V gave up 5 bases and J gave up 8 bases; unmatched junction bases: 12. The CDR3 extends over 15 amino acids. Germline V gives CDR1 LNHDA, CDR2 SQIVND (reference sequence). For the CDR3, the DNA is TGTGCCAGTAGTCCGGCCGGGACAGGGGCAATCAAGCAGTACTTC. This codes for CASSPAGTGAIKQYF.

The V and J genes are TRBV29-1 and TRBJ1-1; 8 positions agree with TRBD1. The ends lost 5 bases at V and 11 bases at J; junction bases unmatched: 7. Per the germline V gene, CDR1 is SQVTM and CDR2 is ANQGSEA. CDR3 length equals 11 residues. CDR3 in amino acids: CSVHQGAGAFF. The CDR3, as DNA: TGCAGCGTTCACCAGGGGGCGGGGGCTTTCTTT. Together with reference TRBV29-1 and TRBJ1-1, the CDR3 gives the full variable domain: SAVISQKPSRDICQRGTSLTIQCQVDSQVTMMFWYRQQPGQSLTLIATANQGSEATYESGFVIDKFPISRPNLTFSTLTVSNMSPEDSSIYLCSVHQGAGAFFGQGTRLTVV.

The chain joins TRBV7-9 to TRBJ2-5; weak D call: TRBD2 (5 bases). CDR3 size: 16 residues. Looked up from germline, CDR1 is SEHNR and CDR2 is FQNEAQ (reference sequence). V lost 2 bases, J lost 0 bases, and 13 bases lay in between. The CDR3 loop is CASSLSGLPYQETQYF. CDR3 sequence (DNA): TGTGCCAGCAGCTTATCCGGACTCCCGTACCAAGAGACCCAGTACTTC.

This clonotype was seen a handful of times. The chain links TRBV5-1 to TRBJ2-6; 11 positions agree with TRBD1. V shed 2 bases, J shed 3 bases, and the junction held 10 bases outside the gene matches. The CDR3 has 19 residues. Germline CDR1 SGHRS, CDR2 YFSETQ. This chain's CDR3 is CASSFFSGQGARGANVLTF. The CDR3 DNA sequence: TGCGCCAGCAGCTTTTTTTCTGGACAGGGGGCGCGTGGGGCCAACGTCCTGACTTTC.

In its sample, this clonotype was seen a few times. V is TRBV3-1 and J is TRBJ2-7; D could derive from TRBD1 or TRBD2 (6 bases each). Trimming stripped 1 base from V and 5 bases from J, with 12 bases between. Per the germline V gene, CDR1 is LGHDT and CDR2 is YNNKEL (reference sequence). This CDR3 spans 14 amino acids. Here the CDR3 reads CASSQGGASHEQYF. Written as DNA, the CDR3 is TGTGCCAGCAGCCAAGGGGGGGCGAGCCACGAGCAGTACTTC.

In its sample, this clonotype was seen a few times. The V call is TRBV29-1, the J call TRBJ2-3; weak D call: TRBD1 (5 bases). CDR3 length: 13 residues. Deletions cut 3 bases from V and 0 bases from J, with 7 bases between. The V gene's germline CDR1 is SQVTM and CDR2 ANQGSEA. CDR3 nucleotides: TGCAGCGTTGACAGGGCTAGCACAGATACGCAGTATTTT. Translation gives CSVDRASTDTQYF.

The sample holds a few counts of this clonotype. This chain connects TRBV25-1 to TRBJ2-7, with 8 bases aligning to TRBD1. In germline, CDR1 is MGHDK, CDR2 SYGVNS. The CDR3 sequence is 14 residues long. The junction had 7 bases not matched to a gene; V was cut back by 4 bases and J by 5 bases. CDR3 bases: TGTGCCAGCAGTGCGGACAGGGTTTTCGACGAGCAGTACTTC. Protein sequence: CASSADRVFDEQYF.

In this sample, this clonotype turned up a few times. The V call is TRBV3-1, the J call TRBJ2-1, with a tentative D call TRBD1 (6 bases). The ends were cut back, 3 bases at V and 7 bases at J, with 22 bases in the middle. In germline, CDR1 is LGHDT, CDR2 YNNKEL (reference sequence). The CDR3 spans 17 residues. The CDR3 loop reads CASSQKYTGWTGNEQFF. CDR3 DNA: TGTGCCAGCAGCCAGAAATATACAGGGTGGACGGGGAATGAGCAGTTCTTC.

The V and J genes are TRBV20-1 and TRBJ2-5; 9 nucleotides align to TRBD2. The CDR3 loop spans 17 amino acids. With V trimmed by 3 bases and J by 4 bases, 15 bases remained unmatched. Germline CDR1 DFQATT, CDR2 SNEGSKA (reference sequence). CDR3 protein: CSASGIFAGGRRETQYF. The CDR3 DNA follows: TGCAGTGCTAGTGGGATTTTTGCGGGGGGGCGGAGAGAGACCCAGTACTTC.

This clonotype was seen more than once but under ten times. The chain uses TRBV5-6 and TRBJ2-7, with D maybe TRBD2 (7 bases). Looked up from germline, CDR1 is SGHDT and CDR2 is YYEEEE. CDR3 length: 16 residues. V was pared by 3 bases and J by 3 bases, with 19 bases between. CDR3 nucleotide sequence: TGTGCCAGCAGCTCCAACGTGCGGGGGCGAGTCTACGAGCAGTACTTC. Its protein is CASSSNVRGRVYEQYF.

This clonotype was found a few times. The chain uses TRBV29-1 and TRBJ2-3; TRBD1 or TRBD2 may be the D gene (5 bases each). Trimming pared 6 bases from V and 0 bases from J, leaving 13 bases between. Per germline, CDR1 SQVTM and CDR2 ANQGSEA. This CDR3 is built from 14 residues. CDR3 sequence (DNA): TGCAGCGTGACCGGGACGGCTAGCACAGATACGCAGTATTTT. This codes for CSVTGTASTDTQYF.

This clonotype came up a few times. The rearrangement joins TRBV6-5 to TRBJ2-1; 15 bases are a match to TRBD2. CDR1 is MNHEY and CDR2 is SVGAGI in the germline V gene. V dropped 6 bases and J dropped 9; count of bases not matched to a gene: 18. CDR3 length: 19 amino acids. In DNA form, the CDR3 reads TGTGCCAGCAGGAGGACTAGCGGGAGGGCCGTGAAGGTCTACGGTGAGCAGTTCTTC. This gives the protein CASRRTSGRAVKVYGEQFF.

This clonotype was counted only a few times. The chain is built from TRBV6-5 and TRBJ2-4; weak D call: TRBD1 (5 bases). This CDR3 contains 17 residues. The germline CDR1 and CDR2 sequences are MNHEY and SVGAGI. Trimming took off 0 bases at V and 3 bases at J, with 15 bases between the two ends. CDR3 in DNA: TGTGCCAGCAGTTACTCGAAGGGGTTGTCGGGCAAAAACATTCAGTACTTC. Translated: CASSYSKGLSGKNIQYF.

The CDR3 region has the DNA TGTGCCAGCAGTGAAGAGGCGGACAGGCCTTCCCAAAACATTCAGTACTTC. It codes for CASSEEADRPSQNIQYF. The genes are TRBV2 and TRBJ2-4; 7 nucleotides agree with TRBD1. The CDR3 runs 17 residues. Germline trimming cut 1 base from V and 5 bases from J; bases unmatched to any gene: 11. Per the germline V gene, CDR1 is SNHLY and CDR2 is FYNNEI.

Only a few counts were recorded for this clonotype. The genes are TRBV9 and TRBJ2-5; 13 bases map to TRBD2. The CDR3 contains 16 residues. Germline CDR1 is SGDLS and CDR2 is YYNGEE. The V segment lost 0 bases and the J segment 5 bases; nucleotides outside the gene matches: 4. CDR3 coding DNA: TGTGCCAGCAGCGTAGGGACTAGCGGGGGTCAGGAGACCCAGTACTTC. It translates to CASSVGTSGGQETQYF.

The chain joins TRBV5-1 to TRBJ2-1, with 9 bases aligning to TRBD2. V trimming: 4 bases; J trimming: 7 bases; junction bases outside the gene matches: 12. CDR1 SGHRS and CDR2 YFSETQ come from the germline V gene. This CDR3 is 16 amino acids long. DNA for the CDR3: TGCGCCAGCAGCCTAGCGGGGCTTACCGGAGGGAATGAGCAGTTCTTC. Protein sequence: CASSLAGLTGGNEQFF.

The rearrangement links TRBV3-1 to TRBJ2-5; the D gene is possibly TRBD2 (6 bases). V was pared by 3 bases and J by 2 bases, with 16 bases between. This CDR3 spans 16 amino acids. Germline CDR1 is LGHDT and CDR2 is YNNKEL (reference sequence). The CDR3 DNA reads TGTGCCAGCAGCCAGCGAGGGACTCAACTTCAAGAGACCCAGTACTTC. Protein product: CASSQRGTQLQETQYF.

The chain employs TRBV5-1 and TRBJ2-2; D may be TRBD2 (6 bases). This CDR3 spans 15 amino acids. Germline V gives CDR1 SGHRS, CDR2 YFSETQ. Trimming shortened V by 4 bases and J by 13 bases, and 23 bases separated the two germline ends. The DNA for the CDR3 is TGCGCCAGCAGCGCCTGGAGCGGGCTCCGTAGATGGCTGTTTTTT. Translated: CASSAWSGLRRWLFF.